Each of the 12 T cell receptor beta chains below was sequenced from the same sample in a study of cytomegalovirus exposure and HLA in healthy donors. Both 60 Vbeta primers and 13 Jbeta primers went into the PCR. Method: immunoSEQ multiplex PCR; TCRdb's copy keeps in-frame clones and lacks some. The data show hundreds of thousands of clones, roughly 90% seen once. The sample was PBMCs. These receptors all stem from a woman aged 18-29 years in good health and CMV-seronegative.

The gene calls are TRBV7-8 and TRBJ1-1; tentative D call: TRBD1 (6 bases). Trimming removed 2 bases from V and 0 bases from J, with 13 bases in between. The CDR3 runs to 16 residues. Germline lookup yields CDR1 SGHVS and CDR2 FQNEAQ. CDR3 residues: CASSLIGGTLNTEAFF. The CDR3 bases are TGTGCCAGCAGCTTAATAGGGGGTACTCTGAACACTGAAGCTTTCTTT.

The chain combines TRBV7-9 with TRBJ1-1; tentatively, D is TRBD1 (5 bases). The ends were cut back, 8 bases at V and 4 bases at J, with 11 bases in the middle. The germline V gene encodes CDR1 SEHNR and CDR2 FQNEAQ (reference sequence). This CDR3 is 12 amino acids long. CDR3 in amino acids: CASQGHPTEAFF. The CDR3 DNA reads TGTGCCAGCCAAGGACACCCCACTGAAGCTTTCTTT.

The genes are TRBV4-1 and TRBJ1-4, with TRBD1 matching 10 bases. The CDR3 runs 16 residues. The V and J ends lost 5 bases and 6 bases, in that order; junction bases with no gene match: 9. CDR1 and CDR2 from the germline V gene are MGHRA and YSYEKL. CDR3: CASSYETGTGDEKLFF. The DNA of the CDR3 is TGCGCCAGCAGCTACGAAACCGGGACAGGGGATGAAAAACTGTTTTTT.

This clone was seen only once. The chain links TRBV4-1 to TRBJ2-1; 9 nucleotides align to TRBD2. The germline CDR1 and CDR2 sequences are MGHRA and YSYEKL. The length of the CDR3 is 18 residues. J was trimmed by 4 bases and V by 0 bases; bases with no gene match: 10. CDR3 in DNA: TGCGCCAGCAGCCAAGAAAGAATGCGGGGGGGCTGGTACAATGAGCAGTTCTTC. Amino acids: CASSQERMRGGWYNEQFF.

The rearrangement links TRBV7-2 to TRBJ2-7, with TRBD2 matching over 12 bases. After removal of 1 base from V and 6 bases from J, the junction contained 10 bases not matched to a gene. Germline lookup yields CDR1 SGHTA and CDR2 FQGNSA. The CDR3 covers 17 residues. The CDR3 here is CASSLELAGGEWAEQYF. The CDR3 DNA reads as TGTGCCAGCAGCTTAGAACTAGCGGGGGGAGAATGGGCCGAGCAGTACTTC.

The chain links TRBV7-9 to TRBJ1-3; no reliable D call. This CDR3 is built from 14 residues. The germline V and J ends were trimmed by 3 bases and 0 bases, with 6 bases remaining between them. Germline V gene sequence: CDR1 SEHNR, CDR2 FQNEAQ (reference sequence). CDR3 bases: TGTGCCAGCAGCTTCGCCAGCTCTGGAAACACCATATATTTT. Its protein product is CASSFASSGNTIYF.

This clone was counted a few times. The chain uses TRBV7-9 and TRBJ2-7; the match to TRBD1 covers 7 bases. Germline CDR1 and CDR2: SEHNR and FQNEAQ (reference sequence). The CDR3 is 15 residues long. V lost 5 bases, J lost 1 base, and 8 bases stayed unmatched. CDR3 sequence reads: CASSPRQGPSYEQYF. The CDR3 DNA reads as TGTGCCAGCAGCCCTAGACAGGGACCTTCCTACGAGCAGTACTTC. The full variable domain, completed using reference TRBV7-9 and TRBJ2-7, is DTGVSQNPRHKITKRGQNVTFRCDPISEHNRLYWYRQTLGQGPEFLTYFQNEAQLEKSRLLSDRFSAERPKGSFSTLEIQRTEQGDSAMYLCASSPRQGPSYEQYFGPGTRLTVT.

The chain combines TRBV7-2 with TRBJ1-5; D remains ambiguous. V lost 3 bases, J lost 0 bases, and 12 bases lay in between. Germline CDR1 reads SGHTA; CDR2 reads FQGNSA. This CDR3 is 16 amino acids long. The DNA of the CDR3 is TGTGCCAGCAGCTTTCACGGGGTGTATAGCAATCAGCCCCAGCATTTT. This encodes CASSFHGVYSNQPQHF.

J is TRBJ2-7 and V is TRBV6-1; TRBD2 matches 8 bases. The trim removed 6 bases at V and 2 bases at J, leaving 6 bases unmatched. Per the germline V gene, CDR1 is MNHNS and CDR2 is SASEGT. This CDR3 has 14 residues. This CDR3 reads CASRDSGVAYEQYF. The CDR3 coding sequence is TGTGCCAGCAGGGATAGCGGGGTGGCCTACGAGCAGTACTTC.

The chain uses TRBV6-1 and TRBJ2-5, with 8 bases identical to TRBD2. The trim removed 0 bases at V and 5 bases at J, leaving 5 bases unmatched. The length of the CDR3 is 15 residues. Germline CDR1 is MNHNS and CDR2 is SASEGT. The chain's CDR3 is CASSEARLAKETQYF. CDR3 coding DNA: TGTGCCAGCAGTGAAGCACGACTAGCGAAGGAGACCCAGTACTTC.

The chain combines TRBV27 with TRBJ2-6, with 7 bases lining up with TRBD1. V shed 0 bases, J shed 1 base, and the junction held 3 bases outside the gene matches. CDR1 is MNHEY and CDR2 is SMNVEV in the germline V gene (reference sequence). This CDR3 contains 17 residues. The CDR3 spells CASSLSGGLSGANVLTF. Written as DNA, the CDR3 is TGTGCCAGCAGTTTATCAGGGGGCTTATCTGGGGCCAACGTCCTGACTTTC.

The rearrangement uses TRBV21-1 and TRBJ2-2; the D call of TRBD1 is as the table states it, not checked on the DNA. TRBV21-1 is assigned pseudogene status. This CDR3 contains 15 residues. In DNA, the CDR3 is TGTGCCAGCAGCAAACTTACAGGGACGAACGGGGAGCTGTTTTTT. It is translated as CASSKLTGTNGELFF.